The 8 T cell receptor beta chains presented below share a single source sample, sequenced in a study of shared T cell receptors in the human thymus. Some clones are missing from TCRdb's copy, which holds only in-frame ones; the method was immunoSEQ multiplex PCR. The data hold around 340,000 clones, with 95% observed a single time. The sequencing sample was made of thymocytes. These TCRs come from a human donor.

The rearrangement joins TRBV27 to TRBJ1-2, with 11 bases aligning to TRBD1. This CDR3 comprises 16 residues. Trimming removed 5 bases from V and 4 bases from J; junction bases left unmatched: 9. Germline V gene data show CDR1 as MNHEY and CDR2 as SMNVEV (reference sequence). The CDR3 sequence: CASSPRTGGSIYGYTF. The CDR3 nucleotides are TGTGCCAGCAGTCCACGGACAGGGGGCAGTATCTATGGCTACACCTTC.

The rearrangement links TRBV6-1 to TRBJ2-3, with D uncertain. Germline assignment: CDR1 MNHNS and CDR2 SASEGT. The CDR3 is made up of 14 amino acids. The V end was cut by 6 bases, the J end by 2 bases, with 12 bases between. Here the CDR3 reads CASSSLGATDTQYF. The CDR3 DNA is TGTGCCAGCAGCTCCTTGGGTGCCACAGATACGCAGTATTTT.

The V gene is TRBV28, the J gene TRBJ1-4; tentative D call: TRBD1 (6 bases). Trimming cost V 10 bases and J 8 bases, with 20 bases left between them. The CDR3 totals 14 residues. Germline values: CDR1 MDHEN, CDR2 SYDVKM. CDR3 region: CATEAQGWKEKLFF. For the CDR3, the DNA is TGTGCCACGGAGGCCCAGGGGTGGAAGGAAAAACTGTTTTTT.

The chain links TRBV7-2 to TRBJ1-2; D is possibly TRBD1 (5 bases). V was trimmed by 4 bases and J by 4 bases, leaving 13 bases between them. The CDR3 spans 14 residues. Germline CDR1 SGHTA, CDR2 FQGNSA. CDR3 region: CASSSIQATYGYTF. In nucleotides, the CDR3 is TGTGCCAGCAGCTCAATACAGGCGACCTATGGCTACACCTTC. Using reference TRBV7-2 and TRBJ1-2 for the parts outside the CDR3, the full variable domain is GAGVSQSPSNKVTEKGKDVELRCDPISGHTALYWYRQSLGQGLEFLIYFQGNSAPDKSGLPSDRFSAERTGGSVSTLTIQRTQQEDSAVYLCASSSIQATYGYTFGSGTRLTVV.

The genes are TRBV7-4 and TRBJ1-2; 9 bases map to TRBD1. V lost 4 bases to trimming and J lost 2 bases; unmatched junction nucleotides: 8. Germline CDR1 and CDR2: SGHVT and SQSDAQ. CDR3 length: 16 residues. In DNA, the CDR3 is TGTGCCAGCAGCTCCCCCCGGGACAGGGAGAACTATGGCTACACCTTC. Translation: CASSSPRDRENYGYTF.

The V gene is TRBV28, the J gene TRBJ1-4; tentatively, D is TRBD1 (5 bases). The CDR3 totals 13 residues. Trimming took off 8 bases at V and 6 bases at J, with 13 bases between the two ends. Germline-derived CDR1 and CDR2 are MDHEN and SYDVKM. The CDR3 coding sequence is TGTGCCAGCTCTAGGGGCAGGGATGAAAAACTGTTTTTT. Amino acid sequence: CASSRGRDEKLFF.

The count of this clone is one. The CDR3 loop is CASSPRTGNQPQHF. CDR3 nucleotides: TGTGCCAGCAGCCCCCGGACAGGGAATCAGCCCCAGCATTTT. V is TRBV13 and J is TRBJ1-5; the match to TRBD1 covers 8 bases. The CDR3 loop spans 14 amino acids. With V trimmed by 5 bases and J by 4 bases, 4 bases remained unmatched. The germline gives CDR1 PRHDT, CDR2 FYEKMQ (reference sequence).

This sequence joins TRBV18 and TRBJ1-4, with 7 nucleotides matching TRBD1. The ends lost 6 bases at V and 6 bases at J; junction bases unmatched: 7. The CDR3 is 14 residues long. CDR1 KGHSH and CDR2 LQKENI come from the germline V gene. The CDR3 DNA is TGTGCCAGCTCCCCAGGGGGATTGGATGAAAAACTGTTTTTT. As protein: CASSPGGLDEKLFF.